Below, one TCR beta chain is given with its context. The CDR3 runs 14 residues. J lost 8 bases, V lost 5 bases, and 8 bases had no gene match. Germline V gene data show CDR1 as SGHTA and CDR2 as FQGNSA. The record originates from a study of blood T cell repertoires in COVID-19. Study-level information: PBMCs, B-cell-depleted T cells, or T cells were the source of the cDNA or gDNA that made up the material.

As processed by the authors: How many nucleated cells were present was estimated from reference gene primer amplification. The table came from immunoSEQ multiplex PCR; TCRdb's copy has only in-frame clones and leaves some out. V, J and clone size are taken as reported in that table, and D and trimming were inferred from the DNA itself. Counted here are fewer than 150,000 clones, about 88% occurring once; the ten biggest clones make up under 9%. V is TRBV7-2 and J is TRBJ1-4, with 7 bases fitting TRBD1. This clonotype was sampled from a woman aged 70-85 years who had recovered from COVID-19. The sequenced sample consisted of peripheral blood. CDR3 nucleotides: TGTGCCAGCAGCAACGACAGGGTTAGCGAAAAACTGTTTTTT. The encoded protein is CASSNDRVSEKLFF. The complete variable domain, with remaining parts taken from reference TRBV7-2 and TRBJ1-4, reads GAGVSQSPSNKVTEKGKDVELRCDPISGHTALYWYRQSLGQGLEFLIYFQGNSAPDKSGLPSDRFSAERTGGSVSTLTIQRTQQEDSAVYLCASSNDRVSEKLFFGSGTQLSVL.